A selection of T cell receptor beta chains follows, all from one sample in a study of shared clonotypes between healthy human individuals. TCRdb keeps only in-frame clones here, not all; method: immunoSEQ multiplex PCR. Here the sample spans about 1.5 million clones, nearly 99% being singletons. What was sequenced was naive CD4+ T cells sorted from blood. All receptors derive from a man in his thirties or forties in good health. CDR3s include the opening cysteine and the closing phenylalanine or tryptophan. D genes are given only for firm matches. Not all rows give a size; the values are once, few, many and, for expanded clones, a class.

clone_size	v_call	j_call	d_call	cdr3_nt	cdr3_aa
once	TRBV7-2	TRBJ1-5	NA	TGTGCCAGCAGCTCTCGACAGAGCAATCAGCCCCAGCATTTT	CASSSRQSNQPQHF
NA	TRBV28	TRBJ2-7	NA	TGTGCCAGCAGTTTCACAGGAATTTACGAGCAGTACTTC	CASSFTGIYEQYF
NA	TRBV6-6	TRBJ2-7	NA	TGTGCCAGCAGTTATCGGACAGCTGGACACTACGAGCAGTACTTC	CASSYRTAGHYEQYF
NA	TRBV19	TRBJ1-1	NA	TGTGCCAGTAGCCCCCACCGAGGGGGCACTGAAGCTTTCTTT	CASSPHRGGTEAFF
NA	TRBV19	TRBJ2-7	TRBD1	TGTGCCAGCCGGGACAGGGACTCCTACGAGCAGTACTTC	CASRDRDSYEQYF
NA	TRBV9	TRBJ1-5	NA	TGTGCCAGCAGCGTAGGCGACAGAGAAAGCAATCAGCCCCAGCATTTT	CASSVGDRESNQPQHF
NA	TRBV18	TRBJ2-5	TRBD2	TGTGCCAGCTCACCTCTAGCGGCCCAAGAGACCCAGTACTTC	CASSPLAAQETQYF
NA	TRBV2	TRBJ2-6	NA	TGTGCCACTCCCGCGGTCTCTGGGGCCAACGTCCTGACTTTC	CATPAVSGANVLTF
NA	TRBV19	TRBJ1-1	TRBD1	TGTGCCAGTAGGAGGGACAGCAGTCTACTCACTGAAGCTTTCTTT	CASRRDSSLLTEAFF
NA	TRBV28	TRBJ2-1	NA	TGTGCCAGCAGTTTGGAAGGCCATGAGCAGTTCTTC	CASSLEGHEQFF
NA	TRBV7-6	TRBJ2-7	TRBD2	TGTGCCAGCAGCCCGGGGGGGGGTAGCAACTACGAGCAGTACTTC	CASSPGGGSNYEQYF
NA	TRBV28	TRBJ1-5	NA	TGTGCCAGCAGTTTGATTGGGTCTATTCAGCCCCAGCATTTT	CASSLIGSIQPQHF
once	TRBV11-2	TRBJ2-5	TRBD2	TGTGCCAGCGCCGGGGGGAGCGGGAGAGGGGAGACCCAGTACTTC	CASAGGSGRGETQYF
NA	TRBV7-8	TRBJ2-7	NA	TGTGCCAGCAGCCCTCGCCGCGGGGTGGGATACTACGAGCAGTACTTC	CASSPRRGVGYYEQYF
NA	TRBV28	TRBJ2-7	TRBD2	TGTGCCAGCAGCCCGCGCGGGGGTTACACCTACGAGCAGTACTTC	CASSPRGGYTYEQYF
NA	TRBV6-5	TRBJ2-1	TRBD2	TGTGCCAGCAGGTCAGCTAGCGGGCAGTACAATGAGCAGTTCTTC	CASRSASGQYNEQFF
NA	TRBV29-1	TRBJ2-7	NA	TGCAGCGTCCGACAGTCCCCCTACGAGCAGTACTTC	CSVRQSPYEQYF
NA	TRBV4-3	TRBJ1-5	TRBD1	TGCGCCAGCAGCCCGGGGACAGGGGTACAGCCCCAGCATTTT	CASSPGTGVQPQHF
NA	TRBV5-1	TRBJ2-1	TRBD2	TGCGCCAGCAGCTTGACCCCGGCGGGAGGGTCGGGCAATGAGCAGTTCTTC	CASSLTPAGGSGNEQFF
NA	TRBV2	TRBJ2-1	NA	TGTGCCAGCAGTGATCGTCTAGCGTTCTACAATGAGCAGTTCTTC	CASSDRLAFYNEQFF
NA	TRBV7-2	TRBJ1-4	NA	TGTGCCAGCAGTCAAGGGGCAACTAATGAAAAACTGTTTTTT	CASSQGATNEKLFF
once	TRBV5-4	TRBJ2-1	TRBD2	TGTGCCAGCACGCTAGCGGGAGCGGGTGAGCAGTTCTTC	CASTLAGAGEQFF
NA	TRBV7-2	TRBJ1-3	NA	TGTGCCAGCAGCTTATCACAGGCGGCGGGAAACACCATATATTTT	CASSLSQAAGNTIYF
NA	TRBV27	TRBJ2-7	TRBD1	TGTGCCAGCAGGAAAACTGGGACAGGGAAGTTCGACGAGCAGTACTTC	CASRKTGTGKFDEQYF
NA	TRBV7-9	TRBJ2-2	NA	TGTGCCAGCAGCCGTACCGGAATACCTCAGAACACCGGGGAGCTGTTTTTT	CASSRTGIPQNTGELFF
NA	TRBV5-1	TRBJ1-2	TRBD1	TGCGCCAGCAGCCAGCAGGGGGGCGCGAACTATGGCTACACCTTC	CASSQQGGANYGYTF
NA	TRBV7-8	TRBJ1-5	NA	TGTGCCAGCAGCTTAATAGTTGACAGAAATCAGCCCCAGCATTTT	CASSLIVDRNQPQHF
NA	TRBV6-5	TRBJ2-2	NA	TGTGCCAGCAGTTACGCGAGGGCCGCCTCCGGGGAGCTGTTTTTT	CASSYARAASGELFF
NA	TRBV5-5	TRBJ2-7	NA	TGTGCCAGCAGATTGGGGGACTACGAGCAGTACTTC	CASRLGDYEQYF
NA	TRBV7-9	TRBJ1-2	NA	TGTGCCAGCAGCTTAGTCGGCGCTTCTGGCTACACCTTC	CASSLVGASGYTF
NA	TRBV28	TRBJ1-3	NA	TGTGCCAGCAGTTCCCCGGGACTGCCCTCTGGAAACACCATATATTTT	CASSSPGLPSGNTIYF
NA	TRBV18	TRBJ2-3	NA	TGTGCCAGCTCACATAGTGGGGATACGCAGTATTTT	CASSHSGDTQYF
NA	TRBV6-1	TRBJ1-1	NA	TGTGCCAGCAGTGAAGCGATGGGGGGCGCGGGTTGGAACACTGAAGCTTTCTTT	CASSEAMGGAGWNTEAFF
NA	TRBV27	TRBJ1-5	NA	TGTGCCAGCAGTAAGACGGAGGCGGGTCAGCCCCAGCATTTT	CASSKTEAGQPQHF
NA	TRBV11-2	TRBJ2-1	NA	TGTGCCAGCAGCCCCCCGAGCAATGAGCAGTTCTTC	CASSPPSNEQFF
NA	TRBV18	TRBJ2-7	NA	TGTGCCAGCTCTCTCGGGGACTACGAGCAGTACTTC	CASSLGDYEQYF
NA	TRBV20-1	TRBJ1-4	NA	TGCAGTGCTAGTTTTAATGAAAAACTGTTTTTT	CSASFNEKLFF
NA	TRBV7-9	TRBJ1-1	NA	TGTGCCAGCAGCTTAGCCCGGGCCGGCACTGAAGCTTTCTTT	CASSLARAGTEAFF
NA	TRBV5-1	TRBJ2-5	NA	TGCGCCAGCAGCCCAACGGCAGCTCAGGGACGAGAGACCCAGTACTTC	CASSPTAAQGRETQYF
NA	TRBV21-1	TRBJ2-5	NA	TGTGCCAGCAGCACCCGACAGAAAGTTCGGGAGACCCAGTACTTC	CASSTRQKVRETQYF
NA	TRBV27	TRBJ1-5	TRBD1	TGTGCCAGCAGTCCCGGGACAGGGGGCGGTCAGCCCCAGCATTTT	CASSPGTGGGQPQHF
NA	TRBV5-1	TRBJ2-2	TRBD1	TGCGCCAGCAGCTTGACATGGGACAGGGGTACCGGGGAGCTGTTTTTT	CASSLTWDRGTGELFF